This T cell receptor beta chain is drawn from a study of blood T cells in healthy people across ages. This clonotype has more than one count but fewer than ten. For the second PCR, which ran for roughly 7 to 11 cycles, a sample-barcoded 5' primer and a J-beta primer mix were used. Researchers report that a template-switch adaptor with 12 random nucleotides tagged each cDNA molecule. TCRdb passed the 5' RACE reads through MiXCR, listing each CDR3 protein once. The sample shows more than 700,000 distinct CDR3 sequences, about 47% of them seen only once. The junction had 6 bases not matched to a gene; V was cut back by 3 bases and J by 0 bases. CDR1 and CDR2 from the germline V gene are GTSNPN and SVGIG (reference sequence). The CDR3 is made up of 15 amino acids.

The sample consisted of blood. V and J are TRBV30 and TRBJ2-3, with TRBD1 identical over 7 bases. The TCR comes from a man at least 80 years old in good health. CDR3 sequence: CAWSATGSSTDTQYF. CDR3 nucleotides: TGTGCCTGGAGCGCGACAGGGTCTAGCACAGATACGCAGTATTTT.